The entry below gives a single TCR beta chain sequence along with its context. Its antigen is currently not known. Base qualities are not provided; no much larger clone lies one nucleotide away. The data originate from a study of control samples from healthy donors and cancer patients (dated by TCRdb to the early 2020s). The library was made by the immunoSEQ multiplex PCR assay. TCRdb carries this immuneACCESS record with in-frame sequences only. Its versions omit some clonotypes, under half of them owing to an unresolved V gene in the studies checked, with the rest unexplained. The sample yields under 80,000 clones; over 85% were counted once. Clones ranked in the top ten supply roughly 1.3% of the sample. Sequencing input: PBMCs. The receptor was derived from a woman between 40 and 50 years old with lung cancer.

The CDR3 corresponds to CASSSLGTGNTEAFF. The DNA reads TGTGCCAGCAGCTCTTTAGGGACGGGGAACACTGAAGCTTTCTTT. Rearrangement joined TRBV7-2 to TRBJ1-1; 5 matching bases give a weak D call of TRBD1. Including the terminal cysteine and phenylalanine, the CDR3 comprises 15 residues. CDR3 DNA is the only sequence kept; it has 45 bases, read in frame from the first base. Reading the germline V gene gives CDR1 SGHTA and CDR2 FQGNSA. V drops 4 bases and J drops 1 base, leaving 13 bases in between.